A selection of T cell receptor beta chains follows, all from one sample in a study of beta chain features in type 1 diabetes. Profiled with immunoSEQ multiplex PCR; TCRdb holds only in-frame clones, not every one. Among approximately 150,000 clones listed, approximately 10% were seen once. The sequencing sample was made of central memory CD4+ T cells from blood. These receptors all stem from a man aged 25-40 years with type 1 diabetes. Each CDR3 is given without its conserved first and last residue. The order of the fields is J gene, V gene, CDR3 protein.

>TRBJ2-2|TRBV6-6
ASSPGQGMTGELF
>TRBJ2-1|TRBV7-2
ASSPRTGGGYNEQF
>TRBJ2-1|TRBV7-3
ASSWSSYNEQF
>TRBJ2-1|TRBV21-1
ASSFRDRGSYNEQF
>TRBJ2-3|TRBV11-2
ASSLQGASTDTQY
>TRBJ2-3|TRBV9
ASSVAGGFTDTQY
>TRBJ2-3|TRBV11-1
ASSTRLAGNPDTQY
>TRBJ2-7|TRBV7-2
ASSLGRDYEQY
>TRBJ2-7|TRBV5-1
ASSDPSSYEQY
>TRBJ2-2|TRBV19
ASRATGYTGELF
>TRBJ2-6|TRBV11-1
ASSFFRSGANVLT
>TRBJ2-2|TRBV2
ASSDQGKTGELF
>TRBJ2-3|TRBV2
ASRWTTDTQY
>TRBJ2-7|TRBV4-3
ASSQDWDSRYEQY
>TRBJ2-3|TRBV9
ASSVSSQGKDTQY
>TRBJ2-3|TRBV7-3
ASSLGGRGVVDTQY
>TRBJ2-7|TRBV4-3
ASSQDQGGGSYEQY
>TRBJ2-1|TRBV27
ASQGGGYGYNEQF
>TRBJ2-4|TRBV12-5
ASGLAGPWDIQY
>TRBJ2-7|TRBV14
ASSQDLGTSFYEQY
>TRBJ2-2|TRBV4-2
ASSPGGPNTGELF
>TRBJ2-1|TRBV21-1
ASSKVFKRVGREQF
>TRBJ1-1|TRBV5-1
ASSLQPGNTEAF
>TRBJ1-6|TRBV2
ASIWTNRGPLH
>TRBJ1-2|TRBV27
ASISLRQAINYGYT
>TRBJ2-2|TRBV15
ATSTEDRGRVGELF
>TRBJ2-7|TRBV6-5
ASSYSRTGGGEQY
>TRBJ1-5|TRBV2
ASRGLGYQPQH
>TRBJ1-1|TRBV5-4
ASSFLQGDTEAF
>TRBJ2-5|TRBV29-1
SVRPIARRRGETQY
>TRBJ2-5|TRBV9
ASSVGGQGAQETQY
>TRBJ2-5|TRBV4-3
ASSQGITAQETQY
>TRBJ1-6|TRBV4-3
ASSQDYLGGSYNSPLH
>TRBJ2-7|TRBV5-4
ASSLLKRDWD
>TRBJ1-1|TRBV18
ASSPGTGQGSTEAF
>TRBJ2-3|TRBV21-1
YSGQIVDTQY
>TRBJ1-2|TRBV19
ASRPDRDGRGYT
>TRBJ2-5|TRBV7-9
ASSPGLAEETQY
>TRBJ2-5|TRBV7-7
ASSGLAGPQETQY
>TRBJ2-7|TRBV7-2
ASIPVFGRGQGPYEQY
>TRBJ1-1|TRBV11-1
ASSLRGQGFLAF
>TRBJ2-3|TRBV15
ATSTSGVNTQY
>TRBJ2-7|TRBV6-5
ASTTRQGASYEQY
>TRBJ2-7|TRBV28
ASITGQGSYEQY
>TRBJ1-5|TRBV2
ASGKGQGGVEPQH
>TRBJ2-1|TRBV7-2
ASSLGPSSYNEQF
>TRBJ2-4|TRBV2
ASTGALLAKNIQY
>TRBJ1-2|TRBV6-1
ASSGIQGVYGYT
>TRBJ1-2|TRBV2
ASRRDRGSGYT
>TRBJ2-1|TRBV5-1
ASSLLPLAGGDEQF
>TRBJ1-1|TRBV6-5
ASSETGRHAF
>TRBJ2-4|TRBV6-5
ASKRSQLAKNIQY
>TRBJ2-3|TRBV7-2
ASSLAGRGGTDTQY
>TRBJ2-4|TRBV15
ATSGATGKKY